This T cell receptor beta chain was recovered during a study of STAT3 mutations in large granular lymphocyte leukemia. Study findings and constraints: Every T-LGLL patient had at least one immunodominant TCRbeta clonotype. Clonal expansion was inferred from other time points because no sample existed at each clone's first appearance.

This CDR3 comprises 15 residues. Trimming at V came to 5 bases and at J to 5 bases, leaving 6 bases not matched to a gene. CDR1 SGHTA and CDR2 FQGNSA come from the germline V gene. Only in-frame clones appear in the TCRdb table, and some are missing; sequencing was by immunoSEQ multiplex PCR. This table has under 25,000 clones, 80% to 95% appearing once. As regards this clone: Its specificity is unknown.

The chain joins TRBV7-2 to TRBJ1-6; 7 nucleotides line up with TRBD1. The specimen was peripheral blood mononuclear cells. This receptor was taken from a man in his 60s with T-cell large granular lymphocyte leukemia. Some clones in this sample may be carry-over from other donors' samples. CDR3 sequence reads: CASSLLGTDNSPLHF. In nucleotides, the CDR3 is TGTGCCAGCAGCCTACTGGGGACAGATAATTCACCCCTCCACTTT.